The present entry profiles one T cell receptor (beta chain) with its context. Its antigen specificity is not known. The record has no base qualities; no much larger clone is one base away. Library preparation used PCR. Sequencing took place on a HiSeq X Ten. TCRdb ran its own pipeline on the public reads, namely fastp trimming at Q25 and MiXCR clone calling, and kept in-frame beta chains. All rows with the same CDR3 protein become a single entry with the most common DNA and genes. The sample profile shows some 20,000 distinct CDR3 sequences; 46% of them were found once. Clones ranked in the top ten supply roughly 18% of the sample. These data are taken from a study of CD4 and CD8 cells across lung adenocarcinoma regions (dated by TCRdb to the late 2010s). Describing the broader study: Intratumor heterogeneity of the T cell receptor repertoire was examined by comparing tumor centers with tumor margins.

Per the germline V gene, MNHEY is the CDR1 and SVGAGI is the CDR2. A distance of 11 bases separates the germline ends of V and J, which lose 7 bases and 4 bases respectively. The CDR3 measures 13 amino acids from cysteine to phenylalanine. Solely the CDR3 DNA is kept, with 39 bases framed from the first base. Donors were patients with localized lung adenocarcinoma, a subtype of non-small cell lung cancer. Samples were obtained from the margins of localized lung adenocarcinomas. For TCR repertoire analysis, CD4+ T cells from tumor tissue were profiled separately from CD8+ T cells. Here the chain combines TRBV6-5 and TRBJ1-5; no D segment can be confidently identified. This sequence was found in a male donor with lung adenocarcinoma. The CD4 and CD8 labels of this study may be unreliable. Source material: CD4+ T cells from the margin of a lung tumor. What this sample's cell subset or site label stands for: tumor margin region. DNA sequence: TGTGCCAGCAAAACTCGAGTAAATCAGCCCCAGCATTTT. It codes for CASKTRVNQPQHF.